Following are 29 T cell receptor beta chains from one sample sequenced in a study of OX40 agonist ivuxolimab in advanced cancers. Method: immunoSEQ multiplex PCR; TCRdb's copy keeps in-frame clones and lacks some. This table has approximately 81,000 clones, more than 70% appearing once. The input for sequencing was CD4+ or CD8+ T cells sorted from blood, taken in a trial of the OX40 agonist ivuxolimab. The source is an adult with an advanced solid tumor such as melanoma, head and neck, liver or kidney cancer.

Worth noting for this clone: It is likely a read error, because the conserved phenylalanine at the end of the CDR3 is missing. CDR3 sequence: CASSLSGTPGKGYNSPLHL. The CDR3 DNA reads as TGTGCCAGCAGCTTATCGGGGACACCCGGAAAAGGGTATAATTCACCCCTCCACCTT. The chain recombines TRBV11-3 with TRBJ1-6, with D possibly matching TRBD1 (6 bases). V lost 2 bases and J lost 4, with 21 bases in between. Per germline, CDR1 SGHNT and CDR2 YENEEA. CDR3 length: 19 amino acids.

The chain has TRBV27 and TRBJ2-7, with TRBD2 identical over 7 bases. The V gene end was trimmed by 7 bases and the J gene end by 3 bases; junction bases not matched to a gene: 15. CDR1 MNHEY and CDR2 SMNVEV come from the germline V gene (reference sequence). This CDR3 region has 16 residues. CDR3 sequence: CASTPLGAGDRYEQYF. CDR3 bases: TGTGCCAGCACCCCCTTAGGGGCGGGGGACCGCTACGAGCAGTACTTC.

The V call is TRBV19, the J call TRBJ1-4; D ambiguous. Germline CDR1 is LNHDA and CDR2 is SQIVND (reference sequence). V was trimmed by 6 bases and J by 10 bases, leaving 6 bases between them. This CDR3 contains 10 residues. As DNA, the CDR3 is TGTGCCAGTAGGGGAAGAAAACTGTTTTTT. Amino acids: CASRGRKLFF.

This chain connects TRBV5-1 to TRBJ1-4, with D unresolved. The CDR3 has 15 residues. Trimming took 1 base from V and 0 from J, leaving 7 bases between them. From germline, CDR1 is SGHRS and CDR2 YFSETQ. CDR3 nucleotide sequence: TGCGCCAGCAGCTTGAGGCCAGCAACTAATGAAAAACTGTTTTTT. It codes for CASSLRPATNEKLFF.

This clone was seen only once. The CDR3 bases are TGCGCCAGCAGCTTGGTGGGGGAGGGCACTGAAGCTTTCTTT. Its protein product is CASSLVGEGTEAFF. V usage is TRBV5-1 and J usage is TRBJ1-1, with a possible D match to TRBD1 (5 bases). Trimming took 0 bases from V and 4 from J, leaving 10 bases between them. Per germline, CDR1 SGHRS and CDR2 YFSETQ. This CDR3 spans 14 amino acids.

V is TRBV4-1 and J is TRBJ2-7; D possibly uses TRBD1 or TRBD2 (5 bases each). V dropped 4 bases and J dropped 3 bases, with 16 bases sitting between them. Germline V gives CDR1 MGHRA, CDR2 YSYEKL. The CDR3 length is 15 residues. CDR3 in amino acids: CASSPTAGRNYEQYF. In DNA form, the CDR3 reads TGCGCCAGCAGCCCAACGGCAGGGAGAAACTACGAGCAGTACTTC.

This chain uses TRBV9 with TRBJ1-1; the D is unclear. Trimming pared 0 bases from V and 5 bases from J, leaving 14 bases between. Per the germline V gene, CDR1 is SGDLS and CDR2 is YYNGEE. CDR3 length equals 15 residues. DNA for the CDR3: TGTGCCAGCAGCGTAGAGGAGCGAGATCGGACTGAAGCTTTCTTT. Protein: CASSVEERDRTEAFF.

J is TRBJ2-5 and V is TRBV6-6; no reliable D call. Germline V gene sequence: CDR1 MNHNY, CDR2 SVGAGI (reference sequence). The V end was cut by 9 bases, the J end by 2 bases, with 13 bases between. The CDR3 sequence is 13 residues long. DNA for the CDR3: TGTGCCAGTTTTCCCGGGCCGCAAGAGACCCAGTACTTC. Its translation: CASFPGPQETQYF.

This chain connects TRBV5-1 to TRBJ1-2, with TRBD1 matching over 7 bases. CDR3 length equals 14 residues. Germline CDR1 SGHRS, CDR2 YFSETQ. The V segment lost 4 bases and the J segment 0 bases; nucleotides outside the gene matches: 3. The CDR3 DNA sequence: TGCGCCAGCAGCAGGGACAGCTCTAACTATGGCTACACCTTC. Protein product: CASSRDSSNYGYTF.

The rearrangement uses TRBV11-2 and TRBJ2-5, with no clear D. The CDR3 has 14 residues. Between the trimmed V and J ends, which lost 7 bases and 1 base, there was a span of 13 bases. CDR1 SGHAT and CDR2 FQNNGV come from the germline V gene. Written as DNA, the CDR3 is TGTGCCAGCAACTTTTTTGGGATCCAAGAGACCCAGTACTTC. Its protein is CASNFFGIQETQYF. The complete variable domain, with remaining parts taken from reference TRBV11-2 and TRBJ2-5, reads EAGVAQSPRYKIIEKRQSVAFWCNPISGHATLYWYQQILGQGPKLLIQFQNNGVVDDSQLPKDRFSAERLKGVDSTLKIQPAKLEDSAVYLCASNFFGIQETQYFGPGTRLLVL.

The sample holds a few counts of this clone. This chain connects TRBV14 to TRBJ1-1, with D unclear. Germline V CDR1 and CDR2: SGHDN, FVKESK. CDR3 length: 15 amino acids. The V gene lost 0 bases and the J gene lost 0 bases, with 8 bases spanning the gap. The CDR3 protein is CASSQDWSLNTEAFF. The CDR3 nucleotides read TGTGCCAGCAGCCAAGATTGGTCCCTGAACACTGAAGCTTTCTTT.

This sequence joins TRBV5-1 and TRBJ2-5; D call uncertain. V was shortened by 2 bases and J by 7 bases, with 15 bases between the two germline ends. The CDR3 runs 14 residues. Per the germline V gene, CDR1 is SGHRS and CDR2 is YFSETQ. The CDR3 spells CASSLRARDGTQYF. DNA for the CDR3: TGCGCCAGCAGCTTAAGGGCCCGCGATGGGACCCAGTACTTC. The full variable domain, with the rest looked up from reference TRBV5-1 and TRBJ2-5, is KAGVTQTPRYLIKTRGQQVTLSCSPISGHRSVSWYQQTPGQGLQFLFEYFSETQRNKGNFPGRFSGRQFSNSRSEMNVSTLELGDSALYLCASSLRARDGTQYFGPGTRLLVL.

CDR3 protein: CASSYGTGGPNEQFF. In DNA, the CDR3 is TGTGCCAGCAGCTACGGGACAGGGGGCCCTAATGAGCAGTTCTTC. The chain is built from TRBV5-5 and TRBJ2-1; TRBD1 agrees at 12 bases. V gave up 3 bases and J gave up 7 bases; unmatched junction bases: 5. This CDR3 is 15 amino acids long. CDR1 SGHKS and CDR2 YYEKEE come from the germline V gene (reference sequence).

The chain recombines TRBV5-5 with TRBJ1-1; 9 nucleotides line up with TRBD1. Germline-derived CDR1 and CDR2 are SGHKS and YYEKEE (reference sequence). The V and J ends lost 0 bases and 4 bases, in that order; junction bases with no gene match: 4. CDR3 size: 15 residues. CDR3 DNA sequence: TGTGCCAGCAGCTTGGCCGTGACAGGGGGCACTGAAGCTTTCTTT. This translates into CASSLAVTGGTEAFF.

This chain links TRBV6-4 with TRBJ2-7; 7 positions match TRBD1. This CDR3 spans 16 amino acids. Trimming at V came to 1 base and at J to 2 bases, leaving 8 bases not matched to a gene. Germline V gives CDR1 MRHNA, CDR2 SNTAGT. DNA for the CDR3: TGTGCCAGCAGTGACTTTGAAGGGGGCATGACCTACGAGCAGTACTTC. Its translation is CASSDFEGGMTYEQYF.

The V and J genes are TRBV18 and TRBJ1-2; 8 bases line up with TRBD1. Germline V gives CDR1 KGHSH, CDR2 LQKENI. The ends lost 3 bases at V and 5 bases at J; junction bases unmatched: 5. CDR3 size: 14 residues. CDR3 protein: CASSPGQDDYGYTF. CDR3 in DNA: TGTGCCAGCTCACCGGGACAGGATGATTATGGCTACACCTTC. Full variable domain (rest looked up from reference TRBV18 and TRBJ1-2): NAGVMQNPRHLVRRRGQEARLRCSPMKGHSHVYWYRQLPEEGLKFMVYLQKENIIDESGMPKERFSAEFPKEGPSILRIQQVVRGDSAAYFCASSPGQDDYGYTFGSGTRLTVV.

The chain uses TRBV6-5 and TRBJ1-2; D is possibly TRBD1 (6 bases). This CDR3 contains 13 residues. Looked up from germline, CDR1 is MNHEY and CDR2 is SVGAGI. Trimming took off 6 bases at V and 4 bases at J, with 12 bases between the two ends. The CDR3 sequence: CASRKGGGYGYTF. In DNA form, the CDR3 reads TGTGCCAGCAGGAAAGGGGGAGGCTATGGCTACACCTTC.

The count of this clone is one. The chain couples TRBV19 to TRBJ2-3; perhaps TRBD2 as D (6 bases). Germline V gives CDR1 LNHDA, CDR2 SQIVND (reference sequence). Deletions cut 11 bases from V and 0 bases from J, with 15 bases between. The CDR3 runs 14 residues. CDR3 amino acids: CAVTLGGSTDTQYF. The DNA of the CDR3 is TGTGCCGTTACCCTGGGGGGAAGCACAGATACGCAGTATTTT. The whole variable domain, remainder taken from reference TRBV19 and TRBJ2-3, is DGGITQSPKYLFRKEGQNVTLSCEQNLNHDAMYWYRQDPGQGLRLIYYSQIVNDFQKGDIAEGYSVSREKKESFPLTVTSAQKNPTAFYLCAVTLGGSTDTQYFGPGTRLTVL.

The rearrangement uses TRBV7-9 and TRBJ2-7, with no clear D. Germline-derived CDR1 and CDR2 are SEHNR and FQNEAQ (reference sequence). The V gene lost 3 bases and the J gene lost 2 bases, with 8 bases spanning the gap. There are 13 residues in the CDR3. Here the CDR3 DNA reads TGTGCCAGCAGCTTTCTGGGCACCTACGAGCAGTACTTC. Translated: CASSFLGTYEQYF.

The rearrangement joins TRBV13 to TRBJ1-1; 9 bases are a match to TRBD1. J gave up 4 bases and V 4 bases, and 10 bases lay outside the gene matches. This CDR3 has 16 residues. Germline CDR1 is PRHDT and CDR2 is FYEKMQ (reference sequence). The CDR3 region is CASSSRRDRVSTEAFF. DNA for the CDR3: TGTGCCAGCAGCTCTCGACGGGACAGGGTATCCACTGAAGCTTTCTTT.

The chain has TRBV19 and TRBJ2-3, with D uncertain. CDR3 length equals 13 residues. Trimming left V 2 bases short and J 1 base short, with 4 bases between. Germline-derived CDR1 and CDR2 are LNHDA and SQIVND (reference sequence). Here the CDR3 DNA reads TGTGCCAGTAGTATACCGGGCACAGATACGCAGTATTTT. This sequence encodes CASSIPGTDTQYF.

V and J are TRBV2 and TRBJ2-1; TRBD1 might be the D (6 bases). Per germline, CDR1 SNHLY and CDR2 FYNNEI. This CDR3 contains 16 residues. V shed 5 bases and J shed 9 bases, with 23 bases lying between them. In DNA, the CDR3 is TGTGCCAGCAGTCCCAGCCAGACAGGATTCAATCCTGAGCAGTTCTTC. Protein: CASSPSQTGFNPEQFF.

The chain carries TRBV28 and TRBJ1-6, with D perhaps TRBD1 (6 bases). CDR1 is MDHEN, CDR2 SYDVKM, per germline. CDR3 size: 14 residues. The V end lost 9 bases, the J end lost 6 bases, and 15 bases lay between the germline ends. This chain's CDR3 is CASGGAGPNSPLHF. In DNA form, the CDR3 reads TGTGCCAGTGGGGGGGCAGGACCTAATTCACCCCTCCACTTT. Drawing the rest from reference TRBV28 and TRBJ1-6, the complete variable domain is DVKVTQSSRYLVKRTGEKVFLECVQDMDHENMFWYRQDPGLGLRLIYFSYDVKMKEKGDIPEGYSVSREKKERFSLILESASTNQTSMYLCASGGAGPNSPLHFGNGTRLTVT.

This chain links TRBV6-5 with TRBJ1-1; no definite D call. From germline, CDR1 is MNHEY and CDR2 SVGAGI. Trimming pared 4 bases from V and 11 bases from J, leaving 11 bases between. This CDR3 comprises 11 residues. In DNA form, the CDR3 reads TGTGCCAGCAGTTTCGGTGGGAGGGCTTTCTTT. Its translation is CASSFGGRAFF.

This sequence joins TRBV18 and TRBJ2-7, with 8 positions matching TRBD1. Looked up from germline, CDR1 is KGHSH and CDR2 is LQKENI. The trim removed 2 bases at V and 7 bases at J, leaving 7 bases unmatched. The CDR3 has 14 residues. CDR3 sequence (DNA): TGTGCCAGCTCACCAGGGACAGGTCTATGGGAGCAGTACTTC. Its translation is CASSPGTGLWEQYF.

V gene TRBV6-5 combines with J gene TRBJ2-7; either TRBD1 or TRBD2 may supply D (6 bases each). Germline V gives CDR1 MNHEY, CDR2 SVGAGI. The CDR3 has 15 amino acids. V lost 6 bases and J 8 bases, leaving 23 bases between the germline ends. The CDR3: CASSRRGAESDKQYF. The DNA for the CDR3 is TGTGCCAGCAGCAGAAGGGGGGCTGAGTCGGATAAGCAGTACTTC.

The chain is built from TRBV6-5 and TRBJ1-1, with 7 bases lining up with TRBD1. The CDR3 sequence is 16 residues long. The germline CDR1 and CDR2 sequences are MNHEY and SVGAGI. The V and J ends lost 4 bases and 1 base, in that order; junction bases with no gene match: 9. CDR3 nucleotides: TGTGCCAGCAGTTTACAGGGCAGGGGGGGGAACACTGAAGCTTTCTTT. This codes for CASSLQGRGGNTEAFF.

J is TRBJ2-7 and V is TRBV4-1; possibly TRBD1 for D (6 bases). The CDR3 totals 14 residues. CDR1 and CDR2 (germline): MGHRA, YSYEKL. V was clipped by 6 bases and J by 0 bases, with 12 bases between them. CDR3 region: CASRKRTVSYEQYF. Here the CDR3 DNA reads TGCGCCAGCAGAAAAAGGACAGTCTCCTACGAGCAGTACTTC.

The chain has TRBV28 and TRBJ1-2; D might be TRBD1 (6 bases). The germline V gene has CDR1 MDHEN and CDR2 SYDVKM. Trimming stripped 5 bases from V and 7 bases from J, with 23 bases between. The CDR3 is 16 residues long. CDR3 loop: CASSGLSRGRLIGYTF. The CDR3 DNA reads TGTGCCAGCAGTGGACTTAGCAGGGGCCGATTAATTGGCTACACCTTC.